What follows are 29 T cell receptor beta chains derived from one specimen sequenced in a study of blood T cell repertoires in COVID-19. TCRdb's copy holds only in-frame clones and misses some; the assay was immunoSEQ multiplex PCR. The table has about 87,000 clones, around 85% seen once. Sequencing was done on a sample of peripheral blood. Receptors were obtained from a woman at least 80 years old with COVID-19, enrolled during active disease.

The chain employs TRBV28 and TRBJ1-1; 8 positions match TRBD1. Germline loops: CDR1 MDHEN, CDR2 SYDVKM. V shed 6 bases and J 0 bases; nucleotides not matched to a gene: 3. There are 14 residues in the CDR3. CDR3 in DNA: TGTGCCAGCAGACCGGACAGGGTGAACACTGAAGCTTTCTTT. Translation: CASRPDRVNTEAFF.

This chain connects TRBV4-3 to TRBJ2-1; D ambiguous. The V gene lost 1 base and the J gene lost 8 bases, with 9 bases spanning the gap. This CDR3 has 13 amino acids. In germline, CDR1 is LGHNA, CDR2 YSLEER. The CDR3 DNA is TGCGCCAGCAGCCAAGTTATTCAGTATGAGCAGTTCTTC. This encodes CASSQVIQYEQFF.

This clone was seen a few times. The J gene is TRBJ1-2, the V gene TRBV5-6; 8 bases map to TRBD1. CDR3 length: 14 residues. Trimming cost V 5 bases and J 4 bases; bases outside gene matches: 7. Germline V gene sequence: CDR1 SGHDT, CDR2 YYEEEE. CDR3 in amino acids: CASRGQGSGYGYTF. CDR3 sequence (DNA): TGTGCCAGCAGAGGACAGGGCTCGGGCTATGGCTACACCTTC.

The CDR3 coding sequence is TGTGCCAGCAGCCAAGGTGGCGGGGGGGACAATGAGCAGTTCTTC. Residues: CASSQGGGGDNEQFF. This chain links TRBV4-2 with TRBJ2-1, with TRBD2 matching 9 bases. The length of the CDR3 is 15 residues. Germline CDR1 reads LGHNA; CDR2 reads YNFKEQ. After removal of 1 base from V and 5 bases from J, the junction contained 3 bases not matched to a gene.

The genes are TRBV5-1 and TRBJ2-7, with D tentatively TRBD2 (5 bases). Germline values: CDR1 SGHRS, CDR2 YFSETQ. The CDR3 consists of 13 residues. Trimming cost V 4 bases and J 3 bases, with 11 bases left between them. CDR3 sequence: CASSVTGSYEQYF. DNA for the CDR3: TGCGCCAGCAGCGTTACGGGGAGCTACGAGCAGTACTTC. Combining the CDR3 with reference TRBV5-1 and TRBJ2-7 gives the whole variable domain KAGVTQTPRYLIKTRGQQVTLSCSPISGHRSVSWYQQTPGQGLQFLFEYFSETQRNKGNFPGRFSGRQFSNSRSEMNVSTLELGDSALYLCASSVTGSYEQYFGPGTRLTVT.

The genes are TRBV9 and TRBJ1-5; 7 bases are a match to TRBD1. CDR1 and CDR2 (germline): SGDLS, YYNGEE. V was clipped by 2 bases and J by 0 bases; unmatched bases: 17. CDR3 length equals 20 residues. CDR3 in amino acids: CASSVSPQGRLPNSNQPQHF. In nucleotides, the CDR3 is TGTGCCAGCAGCGTCTCACCACAGGGGCGACTTCCTAATAGCAATCAGCCCCAGCATTTT.

CDR3: CASSVDVRGGWNEQFF. In DNA form, the CDR3 reads TGTGCCAGCAGCGTAGATGTCCGGGGGGGCTGGAATGAGCAGTTCTTC. The rearrangement uses TRBV9 and TRBJ2-1; TRBD2 agrees at 8 bases. Germline trimming cut 0 bases from V and 7 bases from J; bases unmatched to any gene: 9. The CDR3 is 16 amino acids. Germline CDR1 reads SGDLS; CDR2 reads YYNGEE.

The chain combines TRBV4-1 with TRBJ2-3; a possible D gene is TRBD2 (6 bases). Trimming shortened V by 1 base and J by 0 bases, and 11 bases separated the two germline ends. The CDR3 runs 16 residues. Germline CDR1 MGHRA, CDR2 YSYEKL. The CDR3 DNA reads as TGCGCCAGCAGCCAAGTGACTAGTCCTAGCACAGATACGCAGTATTTT. Its protein is CASSQVTSPSTDTQYF.

This clone was seen more than once but under ten times. The chain links TRBV18 to TRBJ1-4; 9 bases map to TRBD1. With 4 bases clipped from V and 7 bases from J, the junction kept 4 bases outside the gene matches. Per germline, CDR1 KGHSH and CDR2 LQKENI. This CDR3 region has 14 residues. CDR3 sequence reads: CASSQGQGGEKLFF. In nucleotides, the CDR3 is TGTGCCAGCTCACAGGGACAGGGTGGTGAAAAACTGTTTTTT.

The V call is TRBV28, the J call TRBJ2-5; 12 positions match TRBD2. The junction had 14 bases not matched to a gene; V was cut back by 5 bases and J by 4 bases. This CDR3 has 18 residues. Germline V gene lookup returns CDR1 MDHEN and CDR2 SYDVKM. CDR3 nucleotide sequence: TGTGCCAGCAGTCATCGACTAGCGGGAGTTCTTACACCAGAGACCCAGTACTTC. Translating it yields CASSHRLAGVLTPETQYF.

The chain recombines TRBV19 with TRBJ1-1; D possibly corresponds to TRBD1 (6 bases). Per the germline V gene, CDR1 is LNHDA and CDR2 is SQIVND (reference sequence). The V end was cut by 8 bases, the J end by 4 bases, with 14 bases between. The CDR3 extends over 13 amino acids. Here the CDR3 reads CASCQQGGTEAFF. The CDR3, as DNA: TGTGCCAGTTGCCAACAGGGTGGCACTGAAGCTTTCTTT.

The V call is TRBV24-1, the J call TRBJ2-7; TRBD1 matches 8 bases. J was trimmed by 5 bases and V by 4 bases; bases with no gene match: 9. Germline V gene sequence: CDR1 KGHDR, CDR2 SFDVKD. CDR3 length: 15 amino acids. The CDR3 DNA follows: TGTGCCACCAGTGAGGGCACAGGGGGTCGGCACGAGCAGTACTTC. This codes for CATSEGTGGRHEQYF.

The genes are TRBV18 and TRBJ1-2; 12 positions agree with TRBD1. CDR3 length: 19 amino acids. Losses at the gene ends were 3 bases for V and 5 bases for J; bases not matched to a gene: 16. Germline CDR1 is KGHSH and CDR2 is LQKENI. Written as DNA, the CDR3 is TGTGCCAGCTCACCGTTTATGACCCCCGGGACAGGGGGCAGGTATGGCTACACCTTC. Protein product: CASSPFMTPGTGGRYGYTF.

The chain couples TRBV6-5 to TRBJ1-1; no firm D call. Germline V gene sequence: CDR1 MNHEY, CDR2 SVGAGI. V was clipped by 8 bases and J by 3 bases, with 7 bases between them. There are 11 residues in the CDR3. CDR3 nucleotides: TGTGCCAGCGTCAGGCACACTGAAGCTTTCTTT. Translating gives CASVRHTEAFF.

This sequence joins TRBV7-3 and TRBJ2-1; 9 nucleotides match TRBD1. Per germline, CDR1 SGHTA and CDR2 FQGTGA. Trimming took 4 bases from V and 6 from J; bases not matched to a gene: 10. This CDR3 has 16 residues. The CDR3 DNA is TGTGCCAGCAGCTCCCGCGGGACAGGGTTAAGCAATGAGCAGTTCTTC. Amino acid sequence: CASSSRGTGLSNEQFF.

CDR3 bases: TGTGCCAGCAGCGTAGCTGGCACTAAGAGCTCCTACAATGAGCAGTTCTTC. As protein: CASSVAGTKSSYNEQFF. The chain carries TRBV9 and TRBJ2-1; unclear D gene. Germline V gives CDR1 SGDLS, CDR2 YYNGEE. The CDR3 consists of 17 residues. V dropped 0 bases and J dropped 0 bases, with 13 bases sitting between them.

The V and J genes are TRBV4-1 and TRBJ1-2; unclear D gene. V lost 0 bases and J lost 4, with 12 bases in between. Looked up from germline, CDR1 is MGHRA and CDR2 is YSYEKL. There are 15 residues in the CDR3. Here the CDR3 DNA reads TGCGCCAGCAGCCAAGATTTGAGGACTTTCTATGGCTACACCTTC. Its protein product is CASSQDLRTFYGYTF.

The rearrangement links TRBV7-9 to TRBJ2-1; 7 bases are shared with TRBD1. The CDR3 spans 15 residues. The ends lost 1 base at V and 4 bases at J; junction bases unmatched: 4. Germline V lookup: CDR1 SEHNR, CDR2 FQNEAQ (reference sequence). CDR3 in amino acids: CASSLGTGDYNEQFF. The CDR3 DNA reads as TGTGCCAGCAGCTTAGGCACAGGGGATTACAATGAGCAGTTCTTC.

This clone was recorded once. The gene calls are TRBV5-1 and TRBJ2-5, with 9 bases matching TRBD1. V trimming: 2 bases; J trimming: 2 bases; junction bases outside the gene matches: 7. The CDR3 runs 16 residues. Germline V gives CDR1 SGHRS, CDR2 YFSETQ. This chain's CDR3 is CASSLMTGGGQETQYF. The CDR3 DNA follows: TGCGCCAGCAGCTTAATGACAGGGGGTGGTCAAGAGACCCAGTACTTC.

A few counts support this clone. In nucleotides, the CDR3 is TGTGCCAGCAGCACTAGCGGGATTGGTGCAGATACGCAGTATTTT. Amino acids: CASSTSGIGADTQYF. The chain couples TRBV5-6 to TRBJ2-3, with 10 bases identical to TRBD2. V shed 4 bases and J 4 bases; nucleotides not matched to a gene: 6. Germline V gives CDR1 SGHDT, CDR2 YYEEEE. The CDR3 is made up of 15 amino acids. Complete variable domain (other parts from reference TRBV5-6 and TRBJ2-3): DAGVTQSPTHLIKTRGQQVTLRCSPKSGHDTVSWYQQALGQGPQFIFQYYEEEERQRGNFPDRFSGHQFPNYSSELNVNALLLGDSALYLCASSTSGIGADTQYFGPGTRLTVL.

This clone has only one observation. The chain links TRBV4-1 to TRBJ2-2, with 11 bases identical to TRBD2. The CDR3 sequence is 16 residues long. The J segment lost 5 bases and the V segment lost 3 bases, leaving 5 bases of the junction unmatched. The germline gives CDR1 MGHRA, CDR2 YSYEKL. The CDR3 DNA sequence: TGCGCCAGCAGCCAGGTAGCGGGAGGGCCGACCGGGGAGCTGTTTTTT. It yields the protein CASSQVAGGPTGELFF.

CDR3 sequence (DNA): TGTGCCAGCAGACCCGCGGCAGGGGGGTTTTATGAGACCCAGTACTTC. The encoded protein is CASRPAAGGFYETQYF. V gene TRBV27 combines with J gene TRBJ2-5, with D perhaps matching TRBD1 (7 bases). The CDR3 is made up of 16 amino acids. CDR1 and CDR2 from the germline V gene are MNHEY and SMNVEV (reference sequence). V was trimmed by 6 bases and J by 5 bases, leaving 22 bases between them.

J is TRBJ2-1 and V is TRBV18; 9 bases agree with TRBD1. The germline gives CDR1 KGHSH, CDR2 LQKENI. The junction had 4 bases not matched to a gene; V was cut back by 3 bases and J by 4 bases. The CDR3 contains 15 residues. CDR3 in amino acids: CASSPRDRVYNEQFF. The CDR3 nucleotides read TGTGCCAGCTCACCTCGGGACAGGGTTTACAATGAGCAGTTCTTC.

The chain employs TRBV10-2 and TRBJ1-1, with 7 bases matching TRBD1. With V trimmed by 7 bases and J by 0 bases, 8 bases remained unmatched. Per the germline V gene, CDR1 is WSHSY and CDR2 is SAAADI. The CDR3 loop spans 15 amino acids. This CDR3 reads CASKITGQMNTEAFF. The CDR3 DNA follows: TGCGCCAGCAAAATAACGGGACAGATGAACACTGAAGCTTTCTTT.

The rearrangement links TRBV18 to TRBJ2-5, with 10 positions matching TRBD2. The germline CDR1 and CDR2 sequences are KGHSH and LQKENI. V lost 0 bases, J lost 4 bases, and 8 bases stayed unmatched. CDR3 length: 17 residues. The CDR3 is CASSPPVLAGKLETQYF. The CDR3 nucleotides read TGTGCCAGCTCACCACCCGTACTAGCGGGGAAGCTAGAGACCCAGTACTTC. Looking up the rest from reference TRBV18 and TRBJ2-5 gives the full variable domain: NAGVMQNPRHLVRRRGQEARLRCSPMKGHSHVYWYRQLPEEGLKFMVYLQKENIIDESGMPKERFSAEFPKEGPSILRIQQVVRGDSAAYFCASSPPVLAGKLETQYFGPGTRLLVL.

The V call is TRBV5-5, the J call TRBJ2-2; a possible D gene is TRBD1 (5 bases). This CDR3 is 17 amino acids long. The ends were cut back, 4 bases at V and 0 bases at J, with 16 bases in the middle. CDR1 is SGHKS and CDR2 is YYEKEE in the germline V gene (reference sequence). CDR3 protein: CASSRGPTTANTGELFF. As DNA, the CDR3 is TGTGCCAGCAGCAGAGGTCCTACGACAGCGAACACCGGGGAGCTGTTTTTT.

CDR3 DNA sequence: TGTGCCAGCAGCCCCACCCACGGTGGGACTCTTTATGGCTACACCTTC. Translating gives CASSPTHGGTLYGYTF. The rearrangement links TRBV3-1 (or the pseudogene TRBV3-2) to TRBJ1-2, with D tentatively TRBD1 (5 bases). The CDR3 is made up of 16 amino acids. V lost 4 bases, J lost 5 bases, and 20 bases lay in between. Germline CDR1 LGHDT, CDR2 YNNKEL (reference sequence).

The chain recombines TRBV2 with TRBJ1-2; a possible D gene is TRBD1 (5 bases). The CDR3 totals 13 residues. Looked up from germline, CDR1 is SNHLY and CDR2 is FYNNEI. V shed 4 bases and J shed 4 bases, with 10 bases lying between them. The CDR3 spells CASSVGGVYGYTF. Here the CDR3 DNA reads TGTGCCAGCAGTGTTGGAGGGGTCTATGGCTACACCTTC.

This chain uses TRBV2 with TRBJ1-1; 8 nucleotides line up with TRBD1. CDR3 length: 16 residues. Germline CDR1 is SNHLY and CDR2 is FYNNEI. V lost 3 bases to trimming and J lost 4 bases; unmatched junction nucleotides: 10. CDR3 region: CASSDGQGAIGTEAFF. The DNA for the CDR3 is TGTGCCAGCAGTGATGGGCAGGGGGCTATCGGCACTGAAGCTTTCTTT. Supplemented by reference TRBV2 and TRBJ1-1, the full variable domain reads EPEVTQTPSHQVTQMGQEVILRCVPISNHLYFYWYRQILGQKVEFLVSFYNNEISEKSEIFDDQFSVERPDGSNFTLKIRSTKLEDSAMYFCASSDGQGAIGTEAFFGQGTRLTVV.